This T cell receptor (beta chain) came from a study of blood T cell repertoires in COVID-19. Overall study: Collection of acute and convalescent COVID-19 samples took place in the United States, Italy and Spain. In each case, the material was cDNA or gDNA derived from T cells, B-cell-depleted T cells, or PBMCs.

J lost 5 bases, V lost 6 bases, and 3 bases had no gene match. Germline CDR1 reads ENHRY; CDR2 reads SYGVKD. The CDR3 runs 14 residues. Source study methods: Amplification with reference gene primers provided the estimates of nucleated cell counts. Method: immunoSEQ multiplex PCR; TCRdb's copy keeps in-frame clones and lacks some. Clone size and V and J calls were adopted from that table, with D and trimming inferred from the DNA. This table has 250,000 to 300,000 clones, about nine tenths appearing once. This TCR came from a woman aged 50 to 60 who had recovered from COVID-19. Sequences were obtained from peripheral blood. This chain uses TRBV10-3 with TRBJ1-4; 10 bases map to TRBD1. As DNA, the CDR3 is TGTGCCATCAGGCCGGGACAGGGGAATGAAAAACTGTTTTTT. It is translated as CAIRPGQGNEKLFF.